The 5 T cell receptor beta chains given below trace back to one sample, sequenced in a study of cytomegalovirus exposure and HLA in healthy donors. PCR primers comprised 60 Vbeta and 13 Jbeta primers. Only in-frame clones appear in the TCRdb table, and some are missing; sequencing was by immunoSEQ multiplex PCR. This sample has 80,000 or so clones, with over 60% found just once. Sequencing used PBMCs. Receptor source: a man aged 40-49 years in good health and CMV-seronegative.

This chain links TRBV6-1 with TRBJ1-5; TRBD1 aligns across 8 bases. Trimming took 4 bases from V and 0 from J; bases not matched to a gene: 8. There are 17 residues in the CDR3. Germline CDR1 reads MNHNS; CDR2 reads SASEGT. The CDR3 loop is CASSVGQGASSNQPQHF. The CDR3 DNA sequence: TGTGCCAGCAGTGTTGGTCAGGGGGCGAGTAGCAATCAGCCCCAGCATTTT.

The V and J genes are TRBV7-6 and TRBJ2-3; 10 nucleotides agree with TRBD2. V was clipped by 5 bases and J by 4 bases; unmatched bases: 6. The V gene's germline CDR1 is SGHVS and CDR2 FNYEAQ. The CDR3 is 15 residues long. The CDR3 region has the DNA TGTGCCAGCAGCCCTAGCGGGAGCAGGGCAGATACGCAGTATTTT. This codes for CASSPSGSRADTQYF.

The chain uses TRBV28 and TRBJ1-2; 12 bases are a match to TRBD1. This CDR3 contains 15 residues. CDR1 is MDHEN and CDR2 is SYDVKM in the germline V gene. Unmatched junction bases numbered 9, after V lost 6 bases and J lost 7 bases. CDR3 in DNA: TGTGCCAGCAGCTGGGCGGGACAGGGGGCGTTTGGCTACACCTTC. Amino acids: CASSWAGQGAFGYTF.

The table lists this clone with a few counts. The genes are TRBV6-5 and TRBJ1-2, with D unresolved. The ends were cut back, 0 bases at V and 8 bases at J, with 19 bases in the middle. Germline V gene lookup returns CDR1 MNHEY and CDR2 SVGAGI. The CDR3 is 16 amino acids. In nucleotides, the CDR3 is TGTGCCAGCAGTTACTCCGGGGAGTTAAGAGTTAGGGGCTACACCTTC. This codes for CASSYSGELRVRGYTF.

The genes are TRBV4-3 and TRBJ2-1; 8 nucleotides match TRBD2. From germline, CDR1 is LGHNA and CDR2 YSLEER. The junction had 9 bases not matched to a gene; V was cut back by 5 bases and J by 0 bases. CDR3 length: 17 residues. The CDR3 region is CASSSHELADSYNEQFF. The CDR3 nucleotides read TGCGCCAGCAGCTCTCACGAACTAGCGGACTCCTACAATGAGCAGTTCTTC.